This entry describes one T cell receptor (beta chain). These data belong to a study of control samples from healthy donors and cancer patients. Here immunoSEQ multiplex PCR was the method, and the copy in TCRdb shows in-frame clones only, minus some. Seen here are some 99,000 clones, 85% to 90% observed once, and the top ten hold 15% to 20%. Trimming removed 2 bases at V and 7 bases at J, with 8 bases between. This CDR3 spans 13 amino acids. Germline V gene data show CDR1 as SGHTA and CDR2 as FQGTGA. The sequence came from a woman between 45 and 65 years old in good health. V and J are TRBV7-3 and TRBJ2-2; no clear D. Sequences were obtained from blood. For the CDR3, the DNA is TGTGCCAGCAGCTTAGGACCCAGCGGGGAGCTGTTTTTT. This codes for CASSLGPSGELFF.